Listed below are T cell receptor beta chains from one sample, sequenced in a study of cytomegalovirus exposure and HLA in healthy donors. Here immunoSEQ multiplex PCR was the method, and the copy in TCRdb shows in-frame clones only, minus some. Among some 120,000 clones listed, approximately 80% were seen once. Input material: PBMCs. The receptors originated from a human donor in good health. Each CDR3 is given with its conserved first and last residue. Each record gives: clone size, D gene, V gene, J gene, CDR3 protein, CDR3 DNA. D genes are given only for firm matches. Not every row has a clone size; where given, it reads once, few, many or a size class.

abundance: NA; d_gene: NA; v_gene: TRBV5-8; j_gene: TRBJ2-1; CDR3aa: CASSLEVRGDEQFF; CDR3nt: TGTGCCAGCAGCTTGGAGGTCAGGGGTGATGAGCAGTTCTTC
abundance: NA; d_gene: TRBD1; v_gene: TRBV4-1; j_gene: TRBJ1-2; CDR3aa: CASSQVGQAFYGYTF; CDR3nt: TGCGCCAGCAGCCAGGTGGGACAGGCCTTCTATGGCTACACCTTC
abundance: NA; d_gene: TRBD2; v_gene: TRBV9; j_gene: TRBJ2-3; CDR3aa: CASSLAHRGEGDTQYF; CDR3nt: TGTGCCAGCAGCTTAGCCCATCGCGGGGAGGGGGATACGCAGTATTTT
abundance: NA; d_gene: NA; v_gene: TRBV5-6; j_gene: TRBJ1-5; CDR3aa: CASSLGSYSNQPQHF; CDR3nt: TGTGCCAGCAGCTTGGGCAGTTATAGCAATCAGCCCCAGCATTTT
abundance: NA; d_gene: TRBD2; v_gene: TRBV4-1; j_gene: TRBJ2-7; CDR3aa: CASSQDSSGLTYEQYF; CDR3nt: TGCGCCAGCAGCCAAGATAGTAGCGGGCTAACCTACGAGCAGTACTTC
abundance: NA; d_gene: TRBD1; v_gene: TRBV5-1; j_gene: TRBJ1-2; CDR3aa: CASSLEGAGYTF; CDR3nt: TGCGCCAGCAGCTTGGAGGGGGCTGGCTACACCTTC
abundance: NA; d_gene: NA; v_gene: TRBV13; j_gene: TRBJ1-2; CDR3aa: CASSLPLGDYGYTF; CDR3nt: TGTGCCAGCAGCCTCCCCTTAGGAGATTATGGCTACACCTTC
abundance: NA; d_gene: TRBD1; v_gene: TRBV7-8; j_gene: TRBJ1-2; CDR3aa: CASSRGTGGGYTF; CDR3nt: TGTGCCAGCAGCAGGGGGACAGGGGGGGGCTACACCTTC
abundance: NA; d_gene: NA; v_gene: TRBV7-8; j_gene: TRBJ1-5; CDR3aa: CASSFYRDTNQPQHF; CDR3nt: TGTGCCAGCAGCTTCTACCGGGACACCAATCAGCCCCAGCATTTT
abundance: NA; d_gene: TRBD2; v_gene: TRBV13; j_gene: TRBJ2-3; CDR3aa: CASSSSGAVTDTQYF; CDR3nt: TGTGCCAGCAGCTCTAGCGGGGCCGTTACAGATACGCAGTATTTT
abundance: few; d_gene: TRBD2; v_gene: TRBV6-1; j_gene: TRBJ2-3; CDR3aa: CASSEDPLAGTADTQYF; CDR3nt: TGTGCCAGCAGTGAAGACCCCCTAGCGGGGACCGCAGATACGCAGTATTTT
abundance: once; d_gene: TRBD2; v_gene: TRBV6-1; j_gene: TRBJ2-2; CDR3aa: CASSEPGGPVGELFF; CDR3nt: TGTGCCAGCAGTGAACCGGGGGGGCCCGTCGGGGAGCTGTTTTTT
abundance: NA; d_gene: NA; v_gene: TRBV29-1; j_gene: TRBJ1-1; CDR3aa: CSVDIRGVEAFF; CDR3nt: TGCAGCGTTGATATCAGGGGTGTGGAAGCTTTCTTT
abundance: NA; d_gene: NA; v_gene: TRBV2; j_gene: TRBJ2-1; CDR3aa: CATPSPAGDNEQFF; CDR3nt: TGTGCCACCCCTTCGCCCGCAGGGGACAATGAGCAGTTCTTC
abundance: NA; d_gene: TRBD2; v_gene: TRBV27; j_gene: TRBJ2-5; CDR3aa: CASGGLAGGRETQYF; CDR3nt: TGTGCCAGCGGGGGACTAGCGGGGGGGCGGGAGACCCAGTACTTC
abundance: NA; d_gene: NA; v_gene: TRBV28; j_gene: TRBJ2-1; CDR3aa: CASSFPTGNEQFF; CDR3nt: TGTGCCAGCAGTTTCCCCACGGGGAATGAGCAGTTCTTC
abundance: NA; d_gene: TRBD1; v_gene: TRBV19; j_gene: TRBJ2-7; CDR3aa: CASSISQGGRDEQYF; CDR3nt: TGTGCCAGTAGTATATCACAGGGGGGTCGCGACGAGCAGTACTTC